The present T cell receptor (beta chain) was sequenced within a study of blood T cell repertoires in COVID-19 (TCRdb year 2020). The study in broad terms: The collaborator samples originated in the United States, Italy and Spain and spanned the acute and convalescent phases of COVID-19. The material from the prospective study consisted of cDNA or gDNA derived from T cells, B-cell-depleted T cells, or PBMCs. Subjects who had been exposed to COVID-19, were actively infected with it, or had recovered from it provided the deeply sampled blood TCRbeta repertoires that made up the dataset. The repertoires were released in a freely available public database intended as a resource for research on the immune response to SARS-CoV-2. Samples were obtained from the ongoing ImmuneRACE study (first 160 participants) and from over 1,000 subjects provided by 6 global collaborators. A de-identified subject ID, COVID-19 status, age in years and sex were almost always included in the sample metadata. HLA class I and class II types, where available, came from metadata supplied by the sample provider rather than from assay-based typing. What the work shows at the level of the full study, not this receptor alone: The quantity of clinical and demographic metadata differed by source and by participant and was supplied without curation.

Comments on this clone: Its antigen is unknown. No much larger clonotype is one base removed from it; base qualities were not supplied.

TCRbeta CDR3 regions were amplified from genomic DNA using the immunoSEQ Assay, a bias-controlled multiplex PCR. From the authors' description of their analysis: Within the assay, amplification of reference gene primers was used to estimate how many nucleated cells each sample contained. Sequence reads were collapsed and filtered to measure the absolute abundance of every unique TCRbeta CDR3 rearrangement. For each sample, productive Simpson clonality was calculated as the square root of Simpson's diversity index across productive rearrangements. Sourced from immuneACCESS, this table was stored by TCRdb with only in-frame sequences that have V and J called. A share of the clones is absent; for the studies checked, an unresolved V gene accounts for under half, and the remainder has no known explanation. Clone size and the V and J calls come from that table; the DNA yielded D and trimming. The sample includes approximately 300,000 clones, with about four fifths observed a single time. The top ten constitute roughly 1.1% of the sample.

The collaborating institutions used their own protocols to collect whole blood in K2EDTA tubes. For TCRbeta analysis, collaborator samples were shipped as frozen whole blood, as isolated PBMCs, or as DNA extracted from either sample type. V loses 2 bases, J loses 0 bases, and the germline ends lie 10 bases apart. Taken from the germline V gene, the CDR1 and CDR2 loops are KGHSH and LQKENI. The CDR3 goes from the cysteine to the phenylalanine over 15 residues. Of all the DNA, just the CDR3 is kept, 45 bases in frame from base 1. The receptor was derived from a woman between 50 and 59 years old with acute or convalescent COVID-19. The sequence is built from TRBV18 and TRBJ1-1; the D gene is perhaps TRBD1, on 6 matching bases. The sample consisted of peripheral blood. Here the CDR3 is given as CASSPSRDMNTEAFF. In nucleotides, the sequence is TGTGCCAGCTCACCAAGTCGGGACATGAACACTGAAGCTTTCTTT.